What follows is one TCR beta chain and its context. Its antigen is currently unknown. This sample stems from a study of shared clonotypes between healthy human individuals. Study results and caveats: Only a few donors were included, so the genetic and exposure-history diversity represented was limited. Researchers found naive subsets generally carried larger estimated richness than memory subsets.

Among the donors, all were Caucasian adults who lived in Nashville, Tennessee. CD4+ cells were split into CD45RA+ naive and CD45RA-negative memory subsets. Sequencing used immunoSEQ multiplex PCR; TCRdb keeps in-frame clones, though not all of them. This sample carries over 400,000 clones, around 95% of them seen once, and the ten largest clones take around 0.066%. Input material: naive CD4+ T cells sorted from blood. Documented subset: CD45RA+ positively selected. The TCR sequence derives from a woman in her twenties or thirties in good health.

The CDR3 DNA reads as TGTGCCAGCAGCTTCGGCGGACCCTACGAGCAGTACTTC. Encoded protein: CASSFGGPYEQYF. The chain is built from TRBV7-2 and TRBJ2-7; D unresolved. V shed 3 bases and J shed 2 bases, with 8 bases lying between them. Looked up from germline, CDR1 is SGHTA and CDR2 is FQGNSA. The CDR3 runs 13 residues.